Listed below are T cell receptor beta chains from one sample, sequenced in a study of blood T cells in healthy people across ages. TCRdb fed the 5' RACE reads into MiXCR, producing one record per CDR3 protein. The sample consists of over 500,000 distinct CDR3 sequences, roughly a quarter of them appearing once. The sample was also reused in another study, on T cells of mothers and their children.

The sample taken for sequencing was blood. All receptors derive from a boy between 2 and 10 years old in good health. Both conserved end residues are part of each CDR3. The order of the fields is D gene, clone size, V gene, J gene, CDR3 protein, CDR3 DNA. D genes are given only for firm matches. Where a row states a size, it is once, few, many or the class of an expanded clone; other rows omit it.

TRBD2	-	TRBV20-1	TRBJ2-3	CSATRTSGTDTQYF	TGCAGTGCTACCCGCACTAGCGGCACAGATACGCAGTATTTT
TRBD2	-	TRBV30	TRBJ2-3	CAWRGLTSTDTQYF	TGTGCCTGGAGGGGACTAACAAGCACAGATACGCAGTACTTT
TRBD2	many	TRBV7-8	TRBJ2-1	CASSQHQGLAGTINNEQFF	TGTGCCAGCAGCCAACACCAAGGACTAGCGGGAACAATCAACAATGAGCAGTTCTTC
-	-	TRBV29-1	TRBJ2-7	CSGGRGYEQYF	TGCAGCGGAGGACGGGGATACGAGCAGTACTTC
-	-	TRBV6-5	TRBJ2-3	CASSYSFTGAIDTQYF	TGTGCCAGCAGTTACTCGTTCACGGGGGCTATAGATACGCAGTATTTT
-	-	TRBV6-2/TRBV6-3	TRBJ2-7	CASSQTRTYEQYF	TGTGCCAGCAGCCAGACTAGGACGTACGAGCAGTACTTC
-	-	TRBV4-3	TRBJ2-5	CASSRSGSTKTQYF	TGCGCCAGCAGTCGATCCGGGAGTACCAAGACCCAGTACTTC
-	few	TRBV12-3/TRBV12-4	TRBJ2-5	CASSWTGGMETQYF	TGTGCCAGCAGCTGGACGGGGGGCATGGAGACCCAGTACTTC
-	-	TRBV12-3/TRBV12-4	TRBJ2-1	CASSKGNEQFF	TGTGCCAGCAGCAAGGGGAATGAGCAGTTCTTC
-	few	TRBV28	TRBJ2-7	CASSLIDPYEQYF	TGTGCCAGCAGTTTAATTGATCCCTACGAGCAGTACTTC
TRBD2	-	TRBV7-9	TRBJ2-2	CASSQTSGSPRTGELFF	TGTGCCAGCAGCCAGACTAGCGGGAGCCCCAGGACCGGGGAGCTGTTTTTT
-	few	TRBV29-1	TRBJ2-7	CSVGTGYFAYEQYF	TGCAGCGTCGGTACAGGGTATTTCGCCTACGAGCAGTACTTC
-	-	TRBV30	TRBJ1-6	CASRKLSSYNSPLHF	TGTGCCAGCAGAAAACTCAGCTCCTATAATTCACCCCTCCACTTT
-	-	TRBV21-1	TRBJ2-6	CASSKALGGPGANVLTF	TGTGCCAGCAGCAAAGCGCTGGGGGGGCCTGGGGCCAACGTCCTGACTTTC
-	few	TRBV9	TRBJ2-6	CASSPEVRAPGANVLTF	TGTGCCAGCAGCCCAGAGGTCCGCGCCCCTGGGGCCAACGTCCTGACTTTC
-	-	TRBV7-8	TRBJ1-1	CASSPVAPNTEAFF	TGTGCCAGCAGTCCAGTCGCACCCAACACTGAAGCTTTCTTT
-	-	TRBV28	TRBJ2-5	CASSSLDRLGETQYF	TGTGCCAGCAGCTCCCTTGATCGACTGGGAGAGACCCAGTACTTC
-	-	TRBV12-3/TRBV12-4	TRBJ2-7	CASSLSGGRYEQYF	TGTGCCAGCAGTTTAAGTGGAGGCCGATACGAGCAGTACTTC
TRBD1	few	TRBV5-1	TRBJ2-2	CASSLVDRGNTGELFF	TGCGCCAGCAGCTTGGTCGACAGGGGGAACACCGGGGAGCTGTTTTTT
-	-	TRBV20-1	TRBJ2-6	CSARSGSSGANVLTF	TGCAGTGCTCGAAGTGGGAGCTCTGGGGCCAACGTCCTGACTTTC
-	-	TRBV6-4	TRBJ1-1	CASSPVRGGEAFF	TGTGCCAGCAGTCCTGTTCGTGGGGGCGAGGCTTTCTTT
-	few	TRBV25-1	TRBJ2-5	CASSERWRETQYF	TGTGCCAGCAGTGAGAGATGGCGAGAGACCCAGTACTTC
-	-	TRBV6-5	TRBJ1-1	CASSYRPYTEAFF	TGTGCCAGCAGTTACAGGCCTTACACTGAAGCTTTCTTT
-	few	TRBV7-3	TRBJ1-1	CASSLTREMNTEAFF	TGTGCCAGCAGCTTAACTCGGGAGATGAACACTGAAGCTTTCTTT
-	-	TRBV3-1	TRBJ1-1	CASSLGLSEAFF	TGTGCCAGCAGCCTCGGGCTGAGTGAAGCTTTCTTT
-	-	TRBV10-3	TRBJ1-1	CAISGKAYTEAFF	TGTGCCATCAGTGGAAAAGCCTACACTGAAGCTTTCTTT
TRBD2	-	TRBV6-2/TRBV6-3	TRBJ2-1	CASSYYLGLAGGPHEQFF	TGTGCCAGCAGTTACTACCTGGGACTAGCGGGAGGGCCCCATGAGCAGTTCTTC
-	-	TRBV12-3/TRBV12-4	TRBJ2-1	CASSTLGGEQYNEQFF	TGTGCCAGCAGTACACTAGGGGGAGAGCAATACAATGAGCAGTTCTTC